This T cell receptor (beta chain) was identified in a study of cytomegalovirus exposure and HLA in healthy donors. Trimming cost V 6 bases and J 6 bases; bases outside gene matches: 11. CDR1 is MNHEY and CDR2 is SMNVEV in the germline V gene (reference sequence). This CDR3 has 15 amino acids. This clone was counted a single time. PCR amplification relied on 60 Vbeta primers (plus 13 Jbeta primers). Sequencing used immunoSEQ multiplex PCR; TCRdb keeps in-frame clones, though not all of them. The table lists just under 95,000 clones, about four fifths of them singletons. This clonotype originated in a human donor in good health. Specimen: PBMCs. This chain links TRBV27 with TRBJ2-1, with 7 bases fitting TRBD1. The CDR3 is CASSLDRDPPNEQFF. CDR3 nucleotide sequence: TGTGCCAGCAGCCTCGACAGGGACCCTCCCAATGAGCAGTTCTTC.